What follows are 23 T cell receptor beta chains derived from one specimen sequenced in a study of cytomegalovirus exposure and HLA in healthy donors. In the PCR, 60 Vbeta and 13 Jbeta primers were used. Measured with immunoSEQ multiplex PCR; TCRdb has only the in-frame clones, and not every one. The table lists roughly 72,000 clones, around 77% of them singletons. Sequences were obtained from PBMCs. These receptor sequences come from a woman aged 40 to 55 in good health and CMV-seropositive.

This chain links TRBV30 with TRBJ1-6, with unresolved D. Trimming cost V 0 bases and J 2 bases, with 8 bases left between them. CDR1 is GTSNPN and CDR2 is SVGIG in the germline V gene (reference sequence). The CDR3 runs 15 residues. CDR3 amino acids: CAWSVPETYNSPLHF. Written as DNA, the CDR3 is TGTGCCTGGAGTGTACCGGAGACCTATAATTCACCCCTCCACTTT.

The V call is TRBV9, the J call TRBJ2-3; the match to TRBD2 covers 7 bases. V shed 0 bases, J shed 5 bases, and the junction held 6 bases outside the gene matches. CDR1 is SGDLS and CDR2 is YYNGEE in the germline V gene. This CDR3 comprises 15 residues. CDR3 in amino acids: CASSVGGSPVDTQYF. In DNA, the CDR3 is TGTGCCAGCAGCGTAGGCGGGAGCCCGGTAGATACGCAGTATTTT.

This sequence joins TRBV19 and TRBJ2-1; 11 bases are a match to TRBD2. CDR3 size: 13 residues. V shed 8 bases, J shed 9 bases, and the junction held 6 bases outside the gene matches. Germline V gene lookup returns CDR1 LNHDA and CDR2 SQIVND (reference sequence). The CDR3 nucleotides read TGTGCCAGTCAAACAGGACTAGCGGGTGAGCAGTTCTTC. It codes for CASQTGLAGEQFF.

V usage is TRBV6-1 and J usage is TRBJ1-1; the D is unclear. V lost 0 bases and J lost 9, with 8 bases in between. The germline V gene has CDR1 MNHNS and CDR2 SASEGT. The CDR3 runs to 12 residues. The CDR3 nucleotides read TGTGCCAGCAGTGAAGCGAGTTCTAAAGCTTTCTTT. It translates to CASSEASSKAFF.

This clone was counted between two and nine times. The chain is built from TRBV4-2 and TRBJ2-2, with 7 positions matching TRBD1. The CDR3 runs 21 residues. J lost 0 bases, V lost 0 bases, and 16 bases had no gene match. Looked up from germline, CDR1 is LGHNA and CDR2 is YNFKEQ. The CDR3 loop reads CASSQEEGNSGGSANTGELFF. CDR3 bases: TGTGCCAGCAGCCAAGAAGAAGGGAATTCAGGGGGTTCCGCGAACACCGGGGAGCTGTTTTTT.

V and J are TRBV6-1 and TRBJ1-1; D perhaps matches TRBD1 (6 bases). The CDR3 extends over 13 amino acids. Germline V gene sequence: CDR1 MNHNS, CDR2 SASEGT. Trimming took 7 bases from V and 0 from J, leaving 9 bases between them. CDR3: CASTTGVNTEAFF. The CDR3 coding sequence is TGTGCCAGCACGACAGGCGTGAACACTGAAGCTTTCTTT.

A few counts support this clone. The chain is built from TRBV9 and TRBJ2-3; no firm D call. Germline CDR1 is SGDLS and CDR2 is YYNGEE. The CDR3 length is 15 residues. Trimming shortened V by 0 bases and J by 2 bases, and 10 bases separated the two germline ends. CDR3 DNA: TGTGCCAGCAGCGTAGGTGACAACCCCACAGATACGCAGTATTTT. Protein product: CASSVGDNPTDTQYF.

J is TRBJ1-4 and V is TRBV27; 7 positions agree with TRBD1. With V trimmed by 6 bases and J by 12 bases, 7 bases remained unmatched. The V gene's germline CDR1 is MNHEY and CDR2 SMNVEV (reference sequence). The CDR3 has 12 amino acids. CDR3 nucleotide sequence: TGTGCCAGCAGCCCGACAGGGTGGGAACTGTTTTTT. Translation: CASSPTGWELFF.

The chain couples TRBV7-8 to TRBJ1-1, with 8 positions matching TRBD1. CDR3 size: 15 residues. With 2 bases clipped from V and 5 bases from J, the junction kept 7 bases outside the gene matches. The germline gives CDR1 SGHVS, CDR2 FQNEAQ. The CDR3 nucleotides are TGTGCCAGCAGCTTACAAACAGGGGGATATACTGAAGCTTTCTTT. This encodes CASSLQTGGYTEAFF.

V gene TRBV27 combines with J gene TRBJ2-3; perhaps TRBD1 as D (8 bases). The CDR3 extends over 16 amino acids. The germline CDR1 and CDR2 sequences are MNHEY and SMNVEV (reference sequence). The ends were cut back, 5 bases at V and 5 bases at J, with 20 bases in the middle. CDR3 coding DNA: TGTGCCAGCAGTACTGGGAGGACAGGGAGGGGAGATACGCAGTATTTT. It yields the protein CASSTGRTGRGDTQYF.

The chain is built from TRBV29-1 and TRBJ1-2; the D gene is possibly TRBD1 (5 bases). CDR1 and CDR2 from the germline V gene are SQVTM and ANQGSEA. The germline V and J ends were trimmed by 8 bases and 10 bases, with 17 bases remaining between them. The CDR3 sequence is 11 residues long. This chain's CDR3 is CSSTGEADYTF. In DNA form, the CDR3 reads TGCAGCTCCACGGGGGAGGCCGACTACACCTTC.

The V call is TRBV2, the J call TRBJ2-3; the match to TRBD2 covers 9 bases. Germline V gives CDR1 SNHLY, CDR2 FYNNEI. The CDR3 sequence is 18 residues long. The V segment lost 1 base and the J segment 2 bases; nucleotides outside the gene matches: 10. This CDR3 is CASSEGKGTSKVTDTQYF. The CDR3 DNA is TGTGCCAGCAGTGAAGGGAAAGGGACTAGCAAAGTCACAGATACGCAGTATTTT. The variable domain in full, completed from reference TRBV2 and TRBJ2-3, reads EPEVTQTPSHQVTQMGQEVILRCVPISNHLYFYWYRQILGQKVEFLVSFYNNEISEKSEIFDDQFSVERPDGSNFTLKIRSTKLEDSAMYFCASSEGKGTSKVTDTQYFGPGTRLTVL.

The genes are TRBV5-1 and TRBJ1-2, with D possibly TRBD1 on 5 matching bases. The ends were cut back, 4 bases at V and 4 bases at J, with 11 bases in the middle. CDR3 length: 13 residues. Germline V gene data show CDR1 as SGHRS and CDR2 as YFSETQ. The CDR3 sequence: CASSGYDSYGYTF. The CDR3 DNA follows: TGCGCCAGCAGCGGATATGACAGCTATGGCTACACCTTC.

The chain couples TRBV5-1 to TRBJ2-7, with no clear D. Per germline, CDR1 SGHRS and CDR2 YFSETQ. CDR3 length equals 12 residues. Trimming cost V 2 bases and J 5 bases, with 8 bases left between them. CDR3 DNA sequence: TGCGCCAGCAGCTTAAAAGCCAACGAGCAGTACTTC. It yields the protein CASSLKANEQYF.

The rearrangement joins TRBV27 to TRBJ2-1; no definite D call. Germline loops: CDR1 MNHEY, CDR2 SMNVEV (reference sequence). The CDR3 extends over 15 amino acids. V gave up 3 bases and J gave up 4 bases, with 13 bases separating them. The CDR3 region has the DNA TGTGCCAGCAGTTTGACGCGGCAAGCGTACAATGAGCAGTTCTTC. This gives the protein CASSLTRQAYNEQFF.

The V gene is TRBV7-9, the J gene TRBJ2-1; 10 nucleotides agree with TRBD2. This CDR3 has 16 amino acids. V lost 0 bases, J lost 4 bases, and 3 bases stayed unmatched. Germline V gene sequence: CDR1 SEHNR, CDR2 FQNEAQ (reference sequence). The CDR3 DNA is TGTGCCAGCAGCTTAGCGGAACTAGCGGGGTACAATGAGCAGTTCTTC. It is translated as CASSLAELAGYNEQFF.

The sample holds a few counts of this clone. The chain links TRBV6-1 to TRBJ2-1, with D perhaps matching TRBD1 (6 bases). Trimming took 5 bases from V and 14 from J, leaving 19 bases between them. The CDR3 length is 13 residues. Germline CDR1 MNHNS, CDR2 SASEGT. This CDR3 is CASSPRGQATEFF. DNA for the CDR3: TGTGCCAGCAGTCCTAGGGGACAAGCGACAGAGTTCTTC.

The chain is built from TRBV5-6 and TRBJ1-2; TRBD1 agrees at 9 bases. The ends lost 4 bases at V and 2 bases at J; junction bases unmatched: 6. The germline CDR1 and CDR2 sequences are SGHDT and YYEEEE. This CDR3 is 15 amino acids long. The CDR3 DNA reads TGTGCCAGCAGCCCGGTCGGACAGGGGAACTATGGCTACACCTTC. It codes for CASSPVGQGNYGYTF.

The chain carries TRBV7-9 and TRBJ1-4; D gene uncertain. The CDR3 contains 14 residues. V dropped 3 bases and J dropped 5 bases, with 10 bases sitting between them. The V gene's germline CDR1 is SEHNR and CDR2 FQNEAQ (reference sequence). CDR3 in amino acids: CASSLSSENEKLFF. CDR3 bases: TGTGCCAGCAGCTTGTCCTCCGAGAATGAAAAACTGTTTTTT.

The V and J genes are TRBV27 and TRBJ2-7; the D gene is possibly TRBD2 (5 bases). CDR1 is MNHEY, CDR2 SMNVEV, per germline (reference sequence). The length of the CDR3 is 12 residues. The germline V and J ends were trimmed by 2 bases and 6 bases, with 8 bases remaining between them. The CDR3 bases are TGTGCCAGCAGTTTACTAGCTGGCGAGCAGTACTTC. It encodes CASSLLAGEQYF.

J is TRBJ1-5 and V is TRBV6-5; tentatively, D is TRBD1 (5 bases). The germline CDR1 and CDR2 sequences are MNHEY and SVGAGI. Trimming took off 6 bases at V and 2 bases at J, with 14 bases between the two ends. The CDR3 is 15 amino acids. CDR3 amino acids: CASRPGGTGNQPQHF. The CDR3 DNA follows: TGTGCCAGCAGACCCGGGGGGACGGGCAATCAGCCCCAGCATTTT.

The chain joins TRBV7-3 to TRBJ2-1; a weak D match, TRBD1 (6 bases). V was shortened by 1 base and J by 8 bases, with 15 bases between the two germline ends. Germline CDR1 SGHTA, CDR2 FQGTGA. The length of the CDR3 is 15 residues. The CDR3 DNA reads TGTGCCAGCAGCTTAAGTGGGGGCAGGGCCCATGAGCAGTTCTTC. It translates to CASSLSGGRAHEQFF.

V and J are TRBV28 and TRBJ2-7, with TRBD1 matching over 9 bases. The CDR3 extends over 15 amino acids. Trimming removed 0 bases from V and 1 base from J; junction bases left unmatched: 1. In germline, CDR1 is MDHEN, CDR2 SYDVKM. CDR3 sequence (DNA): TGTGCCAGCAGTTTATGGGGACAGGGATCCTACGAGCAGTACTTC. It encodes CASSLWGQGSYEQYF.